This T cell receptor (beta chain) was documented in a study of early T cells in non-severe SARS-CoV-2 infection. Study-level information: Sequencing was performed on bulk RNA from unsorted whole blood, leaving chains unpaired.

This clonotype was found many times. Its antigen is undetermined. Mismatch with germline at one junction end may stem from a read error. Molecules of cDNA were individually given unique molecular identifiers that were attached to them. MiXCR was run by TCRdb on the 5' RACE reads, yielding one entry per CDR3 protein. The table includes over 25,000 distinct CDR3 sequences, more than 4% detected once. CDR3 length: 12 residues. Germline CDR1 and CDR2: LGHNT and FRNRAP. Regarding the study as a whole: Anti-spike CD8 responses were favored by VDJdb matching, which missed private and CD4 specificities.

V usage is TRBV12-5 and J usage is TRBJ2-7; maybe TRBD2 (5 bases). The TCR was taken from an adult who was a healthcare worker with PCR-confirmed SARS-CoV-2 infection or an uninfected control (not recorded which). Sequenced material: whole blood. The CDR3 region has the DNA TGTGCTAGTGGTTGGCTTCCCGGACTCCTCTTTTTC. Translated: CASGWLPGLLFF.